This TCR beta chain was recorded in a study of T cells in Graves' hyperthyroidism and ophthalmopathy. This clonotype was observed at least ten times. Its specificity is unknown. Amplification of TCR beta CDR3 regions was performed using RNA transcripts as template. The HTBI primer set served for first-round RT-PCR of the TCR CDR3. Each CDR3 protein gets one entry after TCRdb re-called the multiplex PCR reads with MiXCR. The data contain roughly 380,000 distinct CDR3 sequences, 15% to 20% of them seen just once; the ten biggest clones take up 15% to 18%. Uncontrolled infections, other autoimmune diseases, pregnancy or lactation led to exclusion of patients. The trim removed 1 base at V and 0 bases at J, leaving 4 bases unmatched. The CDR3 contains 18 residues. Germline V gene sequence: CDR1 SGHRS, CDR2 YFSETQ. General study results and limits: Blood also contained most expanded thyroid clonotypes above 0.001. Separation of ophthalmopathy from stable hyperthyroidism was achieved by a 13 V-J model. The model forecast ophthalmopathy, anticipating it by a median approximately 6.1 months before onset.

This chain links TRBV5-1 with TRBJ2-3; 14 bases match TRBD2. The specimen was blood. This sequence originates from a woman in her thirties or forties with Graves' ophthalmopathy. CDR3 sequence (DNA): TGCGCCAGCAGCTTGCGACTAGCGGGAGGGCCAAGCACAGATACGCAGTATTTT. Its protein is CASSLRLAGGPSTDTQYF. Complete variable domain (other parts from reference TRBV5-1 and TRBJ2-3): KAGVTQTPRYLIKTRGQQVTLSCSPISGHRSVSWYQQTPGQGLQFLFEYFSETQRNKGNFPGRFSGRQFSNSRSEMNVSTLELGDSALYLCASSLRLAGGPSTDTQYFGPGTRLTVL.